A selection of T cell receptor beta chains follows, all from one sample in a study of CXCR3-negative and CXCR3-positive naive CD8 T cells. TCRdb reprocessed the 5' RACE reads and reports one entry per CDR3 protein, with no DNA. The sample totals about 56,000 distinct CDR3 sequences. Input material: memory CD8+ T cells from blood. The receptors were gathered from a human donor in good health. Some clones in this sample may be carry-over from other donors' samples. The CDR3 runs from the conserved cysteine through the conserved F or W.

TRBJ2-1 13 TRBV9 CASSVGLANEQFF
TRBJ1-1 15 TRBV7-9 CASSSRDSMNTEAFF
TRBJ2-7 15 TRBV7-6 CASSAAGPGSYEQYF
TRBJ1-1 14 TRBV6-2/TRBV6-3 CASSYPSEVAEAFF
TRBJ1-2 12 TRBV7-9 CASSLEIYGYTF
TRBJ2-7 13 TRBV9 CASSVDLGYEQYF
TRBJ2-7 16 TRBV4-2 CASSQEEGRSSYEQYF
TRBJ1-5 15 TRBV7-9 CASSLPGGYSQPQHF
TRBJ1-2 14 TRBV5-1 CASRDPGQLYGYTF
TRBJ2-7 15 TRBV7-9 CASSPTGGPSYEQYF
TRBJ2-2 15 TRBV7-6 CASSFTPANTGELFF
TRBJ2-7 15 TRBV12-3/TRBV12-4 CASSLVDPRSYEQYF
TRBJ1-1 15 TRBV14 CASSQGGHLNTEAFF
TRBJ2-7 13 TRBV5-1 CASSLTVTYEQYF
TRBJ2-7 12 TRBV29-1 CSVVPESETQYF
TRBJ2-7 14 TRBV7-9 CASSLAPRYYEQYF
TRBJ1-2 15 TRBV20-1 CSARHDRELLYGYTF
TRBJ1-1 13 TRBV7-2 CASSLEGGGEAFF
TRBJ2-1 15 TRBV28 CASSSTRTVYNEQFF
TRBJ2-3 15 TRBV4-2 CASSQAQGDTDTQYF
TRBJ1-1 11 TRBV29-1 CSVKDAGAAFF
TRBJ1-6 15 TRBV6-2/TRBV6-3 CASSGGSSYNSPLHF
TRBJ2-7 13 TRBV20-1 CSAVPGGFNEQYF
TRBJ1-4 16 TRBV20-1 CSAIVGGALGNEKLFF
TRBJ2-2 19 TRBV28 CASLAFGLAGARNTGELFF
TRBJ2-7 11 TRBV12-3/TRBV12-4 CASSLMYEQYF
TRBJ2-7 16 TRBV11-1 CASSLQVGRGFYEQYF
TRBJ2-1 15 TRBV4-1 CASSHGLAGVNEQFF
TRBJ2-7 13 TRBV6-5 CASRSRGAYEQYF
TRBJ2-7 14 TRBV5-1 CASSPERQGYEQYF
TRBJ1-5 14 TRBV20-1 CSAPGQGEVQPQHF
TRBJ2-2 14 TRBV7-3 CASSLGVGTGELFF
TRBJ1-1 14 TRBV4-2 CASSQVSDLTEAFF
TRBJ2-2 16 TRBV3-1 CASSETGLGGTGELFF
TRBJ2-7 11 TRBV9 CASSAGGEQYF
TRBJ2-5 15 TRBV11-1 CASSPYLGLEETQYF
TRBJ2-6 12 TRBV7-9 CASTRGANVLTF
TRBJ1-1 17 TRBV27 CASSLWYGTGENTEAFF
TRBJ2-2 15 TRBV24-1 CATSETEQDTGELFF
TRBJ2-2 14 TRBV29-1 CSATGTGYTGELFF
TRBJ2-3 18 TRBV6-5 CASSYRLAGPTSTDTQYF
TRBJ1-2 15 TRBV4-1 CASSQGVRGLDGYTF
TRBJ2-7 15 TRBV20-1 CSATGLAGFAYEQYF
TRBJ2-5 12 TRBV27 CASSLFGETQYF
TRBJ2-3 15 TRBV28 CASSSVAGSTDTQYF
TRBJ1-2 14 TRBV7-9 CASSLPSTNYGYTF
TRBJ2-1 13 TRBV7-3 CASSLGLYNEQFF
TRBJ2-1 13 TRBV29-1 CSVRRGGLDEQFF
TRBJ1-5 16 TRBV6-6 CASRIIFGQGDQPQHF
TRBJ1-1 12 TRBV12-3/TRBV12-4 CASRWGNTEAFF
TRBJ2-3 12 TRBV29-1 CSAGPIGDTQYF
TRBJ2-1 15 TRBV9 CASSVRASSYNEQFF
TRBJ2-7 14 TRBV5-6 CASSWGTETYEQYF
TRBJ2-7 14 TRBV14 CASSHAQVAYEQYF
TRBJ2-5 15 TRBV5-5 CASSFNVFSQETQYF
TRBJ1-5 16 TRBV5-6 CASSLAMDGKNQPQHF
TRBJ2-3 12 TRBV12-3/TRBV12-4 CASRSDLDTQYF
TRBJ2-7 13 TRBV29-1 CSVGTGGFYEQYF
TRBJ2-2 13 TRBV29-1 CSVGQGGPGELFF